Presented here are 19 T cell receptor beta chains from one specimen sequenced in a study of blood T cell repertoires in COVID-19. TCRdb keeps only in-frame clones here, not all; method: immunoSEQ multiplex PCR. Of 150,000 to 200,000 clones detected, approximately 90% appear once; the ten largest clones hold 3% to 4%. The sample consisted of peripheral blood. These TCRs come from a woman aged 55-70 years who had recovered from COVID-19.

The rearrangement uses TRBV6-5 and TRBJ1-2; maybe TRBD1 (6 bases). Trimming took off 5 bases at V and 7 bases at J, with 14 bases between the two ends. CDR1 MNHEY and CDR2 SVGAGI come from the germline V gene. The CDR3 runs to 13 residues. CDR3 region: CASSPGQSGGYTF. In DNA, the CDR3 is TGTGCCAGCAGTCCCGGACAGAGTGGTGGCTACACCTTC.

The chain recombines TRBV7-9 with TRBJ1-3; D unclear. V was shortened by 3 bases and J by 3 bases, with 15 bases between the two germline ends. The CDR3 extends over 16 amino acids. The V gene's germline CDR1 is SEHNR and CDR2 FQNEAQ (reference sequence). Here the CDR3 DNA reads TGTGCCAGCAGCTTCAGGCAGCCCTCTTATGGAAACACCATATATTTT. The encoded protein is CASSFRQPSYGNTIYF.

This clone is a singleton in its sample. V gene TRBV18 combines with J gene TRBJ1-1; D call uncertain. Germline V CDR1 and CDR2: KGHSH, LQKENI. Trimming left V 5 bases short and J 4 bases short, with 17 bases between. The CDR3 runs to 15 residues. The CDR3 coding sequence is TGTGCCAGCTCATCCTCGTGGCAGGATCGCACTGAAGCTTTCTTT. Translation gives CASSSSWQDRTEAFF. Using reference TRBV18 and TRBJ1-1 for the parts outside the CDR3, the full variable domain is NAGVMQNPRHLVRRRGQEARLRCSPMKGHSHVYWYRQLPEEGLKFMVYLQKENIIDESGMPKERFSAEFPKEGPSILRIQQVVRGDSAAYFCASSSSWQDRTEAFFGQGTRLTVV.

The chain is built from TRBV10-2 and TRBJ1-1, with 9 nucleotides matching TRBD1. The CDR3 length is 14 residues. V lost 4 bases and J lost 5; bases outside the gene matches: 5. Germline V gene lookup returns CDR1 WSHSY and CDR2 SAAADI. CDR3 DNA: TGCGCCAGCAGTGCGGGACAGGGAAGGACTGAAGCTTTCTTT. Translated: CASSAGQGRTEAFF.

The rearrangement uses TRBV5-4 and TRBJ1-1; D gene ambiguous. V was clipped by 0 bases and J by 0 bases, with 9 bases between them. The CDR3 covers 15 residues. Germline V CDR1 and CDR2: SGHNT, YYREEE (reference sequence). CDR3: CASSLGAPVNTEAFF. DNA of the CDR3: TGTGCCAGCAGCTTGGGGGCCCCAGTGAACACTGAAGCTTTCTTT.

The chain is built from TRBV5-1 and TRBJ1-5, with 11 bases that match TRBD1. Germline trimming cut 4 bases from V and 6 bases from J; bases unmatched to any gene: 3. The germline CDR1 and CDR2 sequences are SGHRS and YFSETQ. The CDR3 length is 14 residues. The CDR3 here is CASSHGTGGQPQHF. The CDR3 DNA reads as TGCGCCAGCAGCCACGGGACAGGGGGTCAGCCCCAGCATTTT.

This clone is a singleton in its sample. The chain couples TRBV18 to TRBJ1-1; D unclear. This CDR3 is 13 amino acids long. Germline loops: CDR1 KGHSH, CDR2 LQKENI. The ends were cut back, 3 bases at V and 4 bases at J, with 9 bases in the middle. The CDR3 nucleotides read TGTGCCAGCTCACCGGAGAGGCGCACTGAAGCTTTCTTT. Amino acids: CASSPERRTEAFF.

The V gene is TRBV3-1 (or the pseudogene TRBV3-2), the J gene TRBJ1-6, with D possibly matching TRBD1 (6 bases). CDR1 is LGHDT, CDR2 YNNKEL, per germline (reference sequence). Trimming shortened V by 0 bases and J by 13 bases, and 16 bases separated the two germline ends. The CDR3 consists of 15 residues. The CDR3 coding sequence is TGTGCCAGCAGCCAAGATTGGTCCGGGGGGCAGCCCCTCCACTTT. As protein: CASSQDWSGGQPLHF.

V and J are TRBV20-1 and TRBJ2-5, with a possible D match to TRBD1 (5 bases). The V and J ends lost 6 bases and 4 bases respectively, with 9 bases between them. This CDR3 contains 11 residues. Germline-derived CDR1 and CDR2 are DFQATT and SNEGSKA (reference sequence). The CDR3 protein is CSAVDRETQYF. CDR3 DNA sequence: TGCAGTGCAGTTGACAGAGAGACCCAGTACTTC.

This chain connects TRBV5-4 to TRBJ1-4; TRBD1 matches at 9 bases. Trimming cost V 3 bases and J 7 bases; bases outside gene matches: 10. The length of the CDR3 is 16 residues. Germline-derived CDR1 and CDR2 are SGHNT and YYREEE (reference sequence). CDR3 sequence: CASSYGGQGRSEKLFF. The CDR3 DNA is TGTGCCAGCAGCTATGGAGGACAGGGGAGGAGTGAAAAACTGTTTTTT.

This chain joins TRBV10-3 and TRBJ2-3; 14 nucleotides line up with TRBD2. CDR1 and CDR2 from the germline V gene are ENHRY and SYGVKD. V trimming: 8 bases; J trimming: 1 base; junction bases outside the gene matches: 8. This CDR3 contains 17 residues. The CDR3 DNA sequence: TGTGCCATCGGGGGACTAGCGGGGGCCCGGGGCACAGATACGCAGTATTTT. Protein product: CAIGGLAGARGTDTQYF.

The chain carries TRBV7-9 and TRBJ1-2, with D hard to call. The ends were cut back, 10 bases at V and 1 base at J, with 10 bases in the middle. Germline V lookup: CDR1 SEHNR, CDR2 FQNEAQ (reference sequence). This CDR3 is 12 amino acids long. The CDR3 loop reads CATVGGNYGYTF. CDR3 DNA: TGTGCCACAGTTGGAGGTAACTATGGCTACACCTTC.

This chain joins TRBV27 and TRBJ2-1; 10 nucleotides line up with TRBD2. Germline V gene data show CDR1 as MNHEY and CDR2 as SMNVEV (reference sequence). The CDR3 has 12 amino acids. The CDR3 nucleotides read TGTGCTACTAGCGGGGTCTACAATGAGCAGTTCTTC. Encoded protein: CATSGVYNEQFF.

The chain employs TRBV5-1 and TRBJ2-3, with D possibly being TRBD1 (6 bases). The CDR3 is 15 amino acids. Trimming took off 3 bases at V and 4 bases at J, with 15 bases between the two ends. CDR1 SGHRS and CDR2 YFSETQ come from the germline V gene. This CDR3 reads CASSSTRGGSDTQYF. As DNA, the CDR3 is TGCGCCAGCAGCTCCACCAGGGGCGGTTCAGATACGCAGTATTTT.

The rearrangement joins TRBV29-1 to TRBJ1-4, with TRBD1 matching over 7 bases. This CDR3 contains 15 residues. The J segment lost 7 bases and the V segment lost 4 bases, leaving 12 bases of the junction unmatched. Germline CDR1 SQVTM, CDR2 ANQGSEA. The chain's CDR3 is CSVALGQIGGEKLFF. The CDR3 coding sequence is TGCAGCGTTGCGTTGGGACAGATAGGCGGTGAAAAACTGTTTTTT.

This sequence joins TRBV10-3 and TRBJ2-5; 7 nucleotides match TRBD2. The junction had 8 bases not matched to a gene; V was cut back by 5 bases and J by 5 bases. This CDR3 is built from 14 residues. The germline V gene encodes CDR1 ENHRY and CDR2 SYGVKD. DNA of the CDR3: TGTGCCATCAGTCTCCAGCGGGGTAAGGAGACCCAGTACTTC. Translating gives CAISLQRGKETQYF.

This clone showed up just a few times. The chain combines TRBV15 with TRBJ1-6, with D hard to call. Trimming shortened V by 0 bases and J by 0 bases, and 9 bases separated the two germline ends. Looked up from germline, CDR1 is LNHNV and CDR2 is YYDKDF (reference sequence). The length of the CDR3 is 17 residues. DNA for the CDR3: TGTGCCACCAGCAGAGAGGCAGGCAACTCCTATAATTCACCCCTCCACTTT. As protein: CATSREAGNSYNSPLHF.

The CDR3: CASSTGSAGRYGYTF. The CDR3 DNA reads TGTGCCAGCAGCACCGGCTCGGCGGGGAGATATGGCTACACCTTC. V and J are TRBV28 and TRBJ1-2; no reliable D call. Germline assignment: CDR1 MDHEN and CDR2 SYDVKM. V was trimmed by 6 bases and J by 5 bases, leaving 19 bases between them. The CDR3 runs 15 residues.

The chain joins TRBV28 to TRBJ1-1, with D perhaps matching TRBD1 (5 bases). This CDR3 comprises 16 residues. The V and J ends lost 5 bases and 0 bases respectively, with 16 bases between them. Germline values: CDR1 MDHEN, CDR2 SYDVKM. The CDR3 protein is CASSTPGYGMNTEAFF. CDR3 bases: TGTGCCAGCAGTACCCCAGGGTATGGTATGAACACTGAAGCTTTCTTT.